These T cell receptor beta chains were read from a single sample in a study of shared clonotypes between healthy human individuals. Data came from immunoSEQ multiplex PCR; TCRdb stores just in-frame clones and leaves some out. Of about 2.3 million clones in the sample, roughly 92% were seen once. Sequenced: naive CD4+ T cells from PBMCs. Receptor source: a man in his late teens or twenties in good health. Some clones in this sample may be carry-over from other donors' samples. The CDR3 runs from the conserved cysteine through the conserved F or W. The D gene is left open where the match is weak. Expanded clones get a size class; other rows say once, few or many, or leave the size out.

few,TRBV27,TRBJ1-5,-,CASIPGSDQPQHF,TGTGCCAGCATACCGGGGAGCGATCAGCCCCAGCATTTT
-,TRBV28,TRBJ2-7,-,CASMESSYEQYF,TGTGCCAGCATGGAAAGCTCCTACGAGCAGTACTTC
-,TRBV2,TRBJ2-7,TRBD1,CASRPGQGRGALYEQYF,TGTGCCAGCAGGCCGGGACAGGGAAGGGGGGCCCTTTACGAGCAGTACTTC
-,TRBV2,TRBJ1-1,-,CASRGTGGLVNTEAFF,TGTGCCAGCAGGGGAACAGGTGGGTTAGTGAACACTGAAGCTTTCTTT
once,TRBV5-1,TRBJ2-1,TRBD2,CASSPMPSGAYNEQFF,TGCGCCAGCAGCCCGATGCCTAGCGGGGCCTACAATGAGCAGTTCTTC
-,TRBV30,TRBJ1-2,-,CAWSDGVGVLNTF,TGTGCCTGGAGTGATGGGGTGGGGGTATTAAACACCTTC
-,TRBV7-2,TRBJ2-1,-,CASSLMRTYEQFF,TGTGCCAGCAGCTTAATGCGGACGTATGAGCAGTTCTTC
-,TRBV4-3,TRBJ2-7,-,CASRPRRRGRTLEQYF,TGCGCCAGCAGACCTAGGAGGCGGGGACGGACGCTCGAGCAGTACTTC
-,TRBV12-5,TRBJ2-2,-,CASRGGRLTGELFF,TGTGCTAGTCGTGGCGGCCGTCTCACCGGGGAGCTGTTTTTT
-,TRBV5-1,TRBJ1-4,-,CASSLNPDGTNEKLFF,TGCGCCAGCAGCTTGAACCCGGACGGAACTAATGAAAAACTGTTTTTT
-,TRBV18,TRBJ1-4,-,CASSPSLIGGANEKLFF,TGTGCCAGCTCACCCTCCCTTATTGGAGGAGCGAATGAAAAACTGTTTTTT
once,TRBV5-1,TRBJ2-7,-,CASSLALGAYEQYF,TGCGCCAGCAGCTTGGCTCTGGGGGCCTACGAGCAGTACTTC
-,TRBV29-1,TRBJ1-4,-,CSVAKTAQEKLFF,TGCAGCGTTGCGAAGACCGCCCAGGAAAAACTGTTTTTT
-,TRBV19,TRBJ2-1,-,CASSPSGGGRRNEQFF,TGTGCCAGTAGTCCCTCGGGAGGGGGCAGAAGAAATGAGCAGTTCTTC
-,TRBV28,TRBJ1-5,TRBD1,CASSSKGRTGRVGNQPQHF,TGTGCCAGCAGTTCTAAGGGACGGACAGGGCGGGTTGGCAATCAGCCCCAGCATTTT
-,TRBV10-3,TRBJ2-5,-,CAIQGGLQETQYF,TGTGCCATCCAAGGGGGGCTGCAAGAGACCCAGTACTTC
once,TRBV11-2,TRBJ2-7,-,CASSPSFWGSYEQYF,TGTGCCAGCAGCCCGTCTTTCTGGGGGTCCTACGAGCAGTACTTC
-,TRBV6-1,TRBJ2-7,-,CASSEARARAGEQYF,TGTGCCAGCAGTGAAGCGAGGGCCCGGGCTGGTGAGCAGTACTTC
-,TRBV5-1,TRBJ2-6,-,CASSLGGSGANVLTF,TGCGCCAGCAGCTTGGGTGGATCTGGGGCCAACGTCCTGACTTTC